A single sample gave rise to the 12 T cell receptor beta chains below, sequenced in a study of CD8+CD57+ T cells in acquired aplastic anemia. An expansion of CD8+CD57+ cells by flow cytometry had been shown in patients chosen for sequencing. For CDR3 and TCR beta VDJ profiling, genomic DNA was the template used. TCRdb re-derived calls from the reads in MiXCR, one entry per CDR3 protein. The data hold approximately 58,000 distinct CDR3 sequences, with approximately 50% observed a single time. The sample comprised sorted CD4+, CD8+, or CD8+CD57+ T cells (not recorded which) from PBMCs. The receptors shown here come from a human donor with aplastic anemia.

The CDR3 loop reads CASSEMHSTGELFF. CDR3 DNA: TGTGCCAGCAGTGAAATGCATTCCACCGGGGAGCTGTTTTTT. This chain uses TRBV2 with TRBJ2-2; D not resolved. V lost 2 bases and J lost 4, with 8 bases in between. Germline CDR1 is SNHLY and CDR2 is FYNNEI. This CDR3 is 14 amino acids long.

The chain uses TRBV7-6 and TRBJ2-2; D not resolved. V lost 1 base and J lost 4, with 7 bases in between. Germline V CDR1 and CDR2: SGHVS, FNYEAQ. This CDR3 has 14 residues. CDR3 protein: CASSLVVSTGELFF. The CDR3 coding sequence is TGTGCCAGCAGCTTAGTAGTGTCCACCGGGGAGCTGTTTTTT.

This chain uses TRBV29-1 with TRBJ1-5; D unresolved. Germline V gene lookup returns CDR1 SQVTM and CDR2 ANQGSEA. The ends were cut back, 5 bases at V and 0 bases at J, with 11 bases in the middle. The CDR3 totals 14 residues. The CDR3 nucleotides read TGCAGCGTTTCAACAGCTAATAGCAATCAGCCCCAGCATTTT. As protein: CSVSTANSNQPQHF.

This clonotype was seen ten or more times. For the CDR3, the DNA is TGCGCCAGCAGCCAAGATCTCGGGAACACTGAAGCTTTCTTT. Encoded protein: CASSQDLGNTEAFF. This sequence joins TRBV4-1 and TRBJ1-1; no reliable D call. The V gene's germline CDR1 is MGHRA and CDR2 YSYEKL. V lost 0 bases and J lost 1, with 6 bases in between. The CDR3 runs to 14 residues.

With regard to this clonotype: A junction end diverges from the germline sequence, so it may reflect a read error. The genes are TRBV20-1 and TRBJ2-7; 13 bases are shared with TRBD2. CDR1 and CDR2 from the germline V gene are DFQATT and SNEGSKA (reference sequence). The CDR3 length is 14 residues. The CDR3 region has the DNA TGCCGTGCCCAGACTAGCGGGGGGCCCTACGAGCAGTACTTC. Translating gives CRAQTSGGPYEQYF.

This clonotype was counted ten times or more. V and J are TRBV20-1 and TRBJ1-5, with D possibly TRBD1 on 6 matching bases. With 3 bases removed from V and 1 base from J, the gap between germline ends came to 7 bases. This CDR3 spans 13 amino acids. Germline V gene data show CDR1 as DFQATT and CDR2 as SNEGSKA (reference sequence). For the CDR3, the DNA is TGCAGTGCTAGGGGGGCCAGCAATCAGCCCCAGCATTTT. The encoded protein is CSARGASNQPQHF.

The DNA of the CDR3 is TGTGCCATCGGCGCCGGGACTAGAACAGATACGCAGTATTTT. Its translation: CAIGAGTRTDTQYF. The V call is TRBV10-3, the J call TRBJ2-3, with 8 bases matching TRBD2. CDR1 ENHRY and CDR2 SYGVKD come from the germline V gene. The CDR3 extends over 14 amino acids. V lost 8 bases, J lost 3 bases, and 7 bases stayed unmatched.

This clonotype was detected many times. Written as DNA, the CDR3 is TGTGCCAGCAGCGCCAGGGCTGGGGCCATCACAGATACGCAGTATTTT. Its translation: CASSARAGAITDTQYF. The gene calls are TRBV9 and TRBJ2-3, with a tentative D call TRBD1 (5 bases). Germline assignment: CDR1 SGDLS and CDR2 YYNGEE. V was cut by 3 bases and J by 2 bases, with 16 bases left in between. The CDR3 runs to 16 residues.

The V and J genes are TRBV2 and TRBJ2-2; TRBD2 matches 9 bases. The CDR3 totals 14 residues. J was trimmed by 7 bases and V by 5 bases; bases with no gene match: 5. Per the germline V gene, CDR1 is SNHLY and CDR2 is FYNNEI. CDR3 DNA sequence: TGTGCCAGCAGTCAAGGACTAGCGTTCGGGGAGCTGTTTTTT. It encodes CASSQGLAFGELFF.

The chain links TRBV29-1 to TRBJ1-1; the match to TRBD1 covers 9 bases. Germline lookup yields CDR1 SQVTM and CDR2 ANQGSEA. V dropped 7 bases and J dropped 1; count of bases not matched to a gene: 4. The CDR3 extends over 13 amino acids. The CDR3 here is CSGGTGQNTEAFF. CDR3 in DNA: TGCAGCGGGGGGACAGGGCAGAACACTGAAGCTTTCTTT.

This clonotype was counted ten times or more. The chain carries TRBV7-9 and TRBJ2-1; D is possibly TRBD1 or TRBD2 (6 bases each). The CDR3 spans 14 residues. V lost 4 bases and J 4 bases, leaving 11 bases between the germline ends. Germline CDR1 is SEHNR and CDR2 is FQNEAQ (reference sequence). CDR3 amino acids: CASSSGARYNEQFF. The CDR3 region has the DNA TGTGCCAGCAGCTCGGGGGCTAGATACAATGAGCAGTTCTTC.

The CDR3 reads CASRKQGYEQYV. The CDR3, as DNA: TGTGCCAGCAGGAAGCAGGGCTACGAGCAGTACGTC. The V and J genes are TRBV2 and TRBJ2-7, with a tentative D call TRBD1 (5 bases). V was cut by 6 bases and J by 3 bases, with 9 bases left in between. The CDR3 covers 12 residues. The germline V gene has CDR1 SNHLY and CDR2 FYNNEI.